This T cell receptor (beta chain) came from a study of T-cell memory formation after mild COVID-19. General observations from the study: Contracting clones from day 15 to 85 had balanced CD4/CD8; later expanders favoured CD4+.

One entry per CDR3 protein results from TCRdb running MiXCR on the 5' RACE reads. This table has 350,000 to 500,000 distinct CDR3 sequences, more than 15% appearing once. To note about this clonotype: The antigen remains unidentified.

The germline gives CDR1 SGHTA, CDR2 FQGTGA. This CDR3 has 17 residues. The V gene lost 4 bases and the J gene lost 5 bases, with 22 bases spanning the gap. This receptor was identified in a man younger than 35 who had mild COVID-19 (a few samples of this study predate the infection). Cell type and time point are not known. Sequencing was performed on PBMCs or a T cell subset sorted from them (not recorded which). The V and J genes are TRBV7-3 and TRBJ2-3; D is perhaps TRBD2 (7 bases). The CDR3 DNA sequence: TGTGCCAGCAGCTCCACCAGGGGCGGGGGCTTTCAAGATACGCAGTATTTT. Protein sequence: CASSSTRGGGFQDTQYF.